The clone carrying this T cell receptor beta chain came up once. The antigen is undetermined. Donors consisted of healthy bone marrow donors. This entry comes from a study of cytomegalovirus exposure and HLA in healthy donors. Whole-study findings and limits: The study had only CMV serostatus as immune exposure information. A later analysis revealed that TCR association rates differed between HLA loci, peaking at DRB1 and bottoming out at HLA-C.

The germline V gene has CDR1 SGHVS and CDR2 FNYEAQ. V shed 1 base and J 5 bases; nucleotides not matched to a gene: 3. The CDR3 extends over 14 amino acids. The PCR made use of 60 Vbeta and 13 Jbeta primers. Method: immunoSEQ multiplex PCR; TCRdb's copy keeps in-frame clones and lacks some. The data contain 90,000 or so clones, approximately 80% of them singletons. The rearrangement joins TRBV7-6 to TRBJ2-5; 8 nucleotides line up with TRBD2. This receptor was obtained from a man aged 25-45 years in good health and CMV-seropositive. The sequenced sample was PBMCs. The CDR3 sequence is CASSLDGRGETQYF. In nucleotides, the CDR3 is TGTGCCAGCAGCTTAGACGGGAGGGGCGAGACCCAGTACTTC.